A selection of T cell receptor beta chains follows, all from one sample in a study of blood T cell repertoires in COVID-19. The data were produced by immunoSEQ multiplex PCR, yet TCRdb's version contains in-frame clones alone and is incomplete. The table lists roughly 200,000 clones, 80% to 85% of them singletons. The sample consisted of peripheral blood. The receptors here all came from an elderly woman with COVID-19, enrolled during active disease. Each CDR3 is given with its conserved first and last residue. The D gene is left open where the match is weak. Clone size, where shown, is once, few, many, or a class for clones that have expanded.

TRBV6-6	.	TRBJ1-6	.	TGTGCCAGCAGACGTGAGAATTCACCCCTCCACTTT	CASRRENSPLHF
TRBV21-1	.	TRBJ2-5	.	TGTGCCAGCAGCAAAGGGCGGGGGCGGTTAGAGACCCAGTACTTC	CASSKGRGRLETQYF
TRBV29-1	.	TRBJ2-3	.	TGCAGCGTCCCATTTGGGCCCACTAGCACAGATACGCAGTATTTT	CSVPFGPTSTDTQYF
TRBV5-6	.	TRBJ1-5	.	TGTGCCAGCACGTTTCGGGCAGGGTTGGGTCAGCCCCAGCATTTT	CASTFRAGLGQPQHF
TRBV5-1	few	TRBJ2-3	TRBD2	TGCGCCAGCAGCCCGGCGGGGGTCCGCACAGATACGCAGTATTTT	CASSPAGVRTDTQYF
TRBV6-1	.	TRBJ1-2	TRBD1	TGTGCCAGCAGTGCAGCACCGGGACAGAACTATGGCTACACCTTC	CASSAAPGQNYGYTF
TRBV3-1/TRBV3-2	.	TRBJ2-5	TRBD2	TGTGCCAGCAGCCAAGCCACTAGCGGGGGTGAGACCCAGTACTTC	CASSQATSGGETQYF
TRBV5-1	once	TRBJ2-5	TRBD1	TGCGCCAGCAGCTTGGGACAGGGTCAAGAGACCCAGTACTTC	CASSLGQGQETQYF
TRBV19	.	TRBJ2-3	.	TGTGCCACGAGCCCAGGGCAGACAGATACGCAGTATTTT	CATSPGQTDTQYF
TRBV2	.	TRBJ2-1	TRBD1	TGTGCCAGCAGTGAAGCGTGGACAGGGGGCAATGAGCAGTTCTTC	CASSEAWTGGNEQFF
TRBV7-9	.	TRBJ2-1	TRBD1	TGTGCCAGCAGCTCTCGGACAGGGACAAATGAGCAGTTCTTC	CASSSRTGTNEQFF
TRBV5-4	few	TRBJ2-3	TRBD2	TGTGCCAGCAGCGAACTAGCGGGGGGGCTCGGGCAGTATTTT	CASSELAGGLGQYF
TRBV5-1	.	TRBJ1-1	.	TGCGCCAGCAGCTTGGCAGGGATGAACACTGAAGCTTTCTTT	CASSLAGMNTEAFF
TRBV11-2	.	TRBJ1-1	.	TGTGCCAGCAGCCTCGACAGGTCCACTGAAGCTTTCTTT	CASSLDRSTEAFF
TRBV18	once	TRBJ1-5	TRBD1	TGTGCCAGCTCAGTACCTCGACAGGGGCTTAATCAGCCCCAGCATTTT	CASSVPRQGLNQPQHF
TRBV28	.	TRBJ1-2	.	TGTGCCAGCAGCCCAGCCGGCCCCAGCGTTGGCTACACCTTC	CASSPAGPSVGYTF
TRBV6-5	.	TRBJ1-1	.	TGTGCCAGCAGTTCCAGACAGGCCAGCACTGAAGCTTTCTTT	CASSSRQASTEAFF
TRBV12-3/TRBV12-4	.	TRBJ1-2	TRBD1	TGTGCCAGCACTAACCGGGACAGGCCCATTAACACCTTC	CASTNRDRPINTF
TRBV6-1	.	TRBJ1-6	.	TGTGCCAGCAGTGAGGGACACCCCTCGAGGTCACCCCTCCACTTT	CASSEGHPSRSPLHF
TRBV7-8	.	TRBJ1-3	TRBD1	TGTGCCAGCAGCTTAAGGGACAGGGGGCCTGGAAACACCATATATTTT	CASSLRDRGPGNTIYF
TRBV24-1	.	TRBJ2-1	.	TGTGCCACCAGTGGGTACCTAATGAACAATGAGCAGTTCTTC	CATSGYLMNNEQFF
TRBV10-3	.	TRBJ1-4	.	TGTGCCATCAGTGAATCGGTATTTAATGAAAAACTGTTTTTT	CAISESVFNEKLFF
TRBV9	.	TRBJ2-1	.	TGTGCCAGCAGCGTAGGGTACAGCTCCTACAATGAGCAGTTCTTC	CASSVGYSSYNEQFF
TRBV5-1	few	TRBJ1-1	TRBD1	TGCGCCAGCAGCATCACAGGGGGAGGGAACACTGAAGCTTTCTTT	CASSITGGGNTEAFF
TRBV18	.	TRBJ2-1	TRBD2	TGTGCCAGCTCACCTCCCAATGACGGGGGGTTGCAGTTCTTC	CASSPPNDGGLQFF
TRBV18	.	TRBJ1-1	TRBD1	TGTGCCAGCTCACCAGGACAGGGCGATGGAGCTTTCTTT	CASSPGQGDGAFF
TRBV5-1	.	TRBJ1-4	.	TGCGCCAGCAGCTTGAGCAGGGCTAATGAAAAACTGTTTTTT	CASSLSRANEKLFF
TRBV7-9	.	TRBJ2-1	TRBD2	TGTGCCAGCAGCTTATGGACTAGCGGGGGGGTTGAGCAGTTCTTC	CASSLWTSGGVEQFF
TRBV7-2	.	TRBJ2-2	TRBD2	TGTGCCAGCAGCTTAGGCGCCGGGGGGGCCACCGGGGAGCTGTTTTTT	CASSLGAGGATGELFF
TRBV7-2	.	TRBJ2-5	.	TGTGCCAGCAGCTCGAGGTTCCAAGAGACCCAGTACTTC	CASSSRFQETQYF
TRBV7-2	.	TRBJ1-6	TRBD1	TGTGCCAGCAGCGCCCGGACAGGGCGTAATTCACCCCTCCACTTT	CASSARTGRNSPLHF
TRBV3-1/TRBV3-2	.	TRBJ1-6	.	TGTGCCAGCAGGAAATCGAGAGGTACCAATTCACCCCTCCACTTT	CASRKSRGTNSPLHF
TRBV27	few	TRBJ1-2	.	TGTGCCAGCAGTTTATATTGGACAGCAGCTAACTATGGCTACACCTTC	CASSLYWTAANYGYTF
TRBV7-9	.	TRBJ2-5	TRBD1	TGTGCCAGCAGTTATTCACGGTCCGACAGGGCTGGGGGGACCCAGTACTTC	CASSYSRSDRAGGTQYF
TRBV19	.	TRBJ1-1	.	TGTGCCAGTAGTTCGACAGTCTACACTGAAGCTTTCTTT	CASSSTVYTEAFF
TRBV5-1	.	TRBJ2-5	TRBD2	TGCGCCAGCACGAATAGCGGGGGGGTCCATGAGACCCAGTACTTC	CASTNSGGVHETQYF
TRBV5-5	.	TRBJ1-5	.	TGTGCCAGCAGCTTAACCGGTATGCAGCCCCAGCATTTT	CASSLTGMQPQHF
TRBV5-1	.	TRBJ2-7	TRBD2	TGCGCCAGCAGCTTGGTCGGGGGGGCCTTGGACGAGCAGTACTTC	CASSLVGGALDEQYF
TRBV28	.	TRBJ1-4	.	TGTGCCAGCAGTTACGGGTCCCCTAATGAAAAACTGTTTTTT	CASSYGSPNEKLFF
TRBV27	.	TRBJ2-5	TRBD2	TGTGCCAGCAGTTTAAAATCCGCCGGGACTAGCGGCCATACCCAGTACTTC	CASSLKSAGTSGHTQYF
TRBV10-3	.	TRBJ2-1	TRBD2	TGTGCCATCAGTGGGAGACTAGCGGCCGACAATGAGCAGTTCTTC	CAISGRLAADNEQFF
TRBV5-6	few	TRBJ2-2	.	TGTGCCAGCAGCTTGTTTCCAGACACCGGGGAGCTGTTTTTT	CASSLFPDTGELFF
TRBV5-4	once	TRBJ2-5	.	TGTGCCAGCAATAGGGGGGGGCAGGTTGAGACCCAGTACTTC	CASNRGGQVETQYF
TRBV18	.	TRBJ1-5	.	TGTGCCAGCTCACCACATGAGAATCAGCCCCAGCATTTT	CASSPHENQPQHF
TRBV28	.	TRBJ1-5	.	TGTGCCAGCAGCTTATTCGGACAGACATATAGCAATCAGCCCCAGCATTTT	CASSLFGQTYSNQPQHF
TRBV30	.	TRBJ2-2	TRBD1	TGTGCCTCATCTCGGACAGGTGGGGGAACCGGGGAGCTGTTTTTT	CASSRTGGGTGELFF